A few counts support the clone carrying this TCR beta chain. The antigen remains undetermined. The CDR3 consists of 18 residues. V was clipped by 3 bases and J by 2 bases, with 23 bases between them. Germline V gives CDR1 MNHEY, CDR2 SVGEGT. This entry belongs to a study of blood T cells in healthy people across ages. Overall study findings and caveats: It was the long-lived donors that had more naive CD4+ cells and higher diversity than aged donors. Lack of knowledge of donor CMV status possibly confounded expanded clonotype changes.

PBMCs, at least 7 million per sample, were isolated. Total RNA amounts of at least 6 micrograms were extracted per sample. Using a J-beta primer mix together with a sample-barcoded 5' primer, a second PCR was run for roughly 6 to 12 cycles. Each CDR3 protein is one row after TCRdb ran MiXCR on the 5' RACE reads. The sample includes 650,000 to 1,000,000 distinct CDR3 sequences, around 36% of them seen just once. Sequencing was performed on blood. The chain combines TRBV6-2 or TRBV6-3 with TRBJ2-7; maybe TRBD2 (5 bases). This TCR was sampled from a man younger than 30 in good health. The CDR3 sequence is CASSYKTGSAHKAYEQYF. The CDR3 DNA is TGTGCCAGCAGTTATAAGACGGGGAGTGCACACAAAGCCTACGAGCAGTACTTC.